This T cell receptor beta chain derives from a study of a mutant IDH1 vaccine in newly diagnosed glioma. On the study more broadly: Vaccination of patients was performed eight times, in weeks 1, 3, 5, 7, 11, 15, 19 and 23. Sex among treated patients split about 60% male, roughly 40% female; mean age was roughly 40 years. Before enrollment, patients got radiotherapy alone, temozolomide alone, or mostly the combination.

For this clone: What it recognizes is unknown.

Germline V gene sequence: CDR1 SGHRS, CDR2 YFSETQ. The CDR3 runs 16 residues. Deletions cut 0 bases from V and 0 bases from J, with 9 bases between. Time point specified: week 11, during vaccination. In the vaccine, a single dose held 300 ug of the mutant IDH1 20-mer peptide, along with topical imiquimod. Data came from immunoSEQ multiplex PCR; TCRdb stores just in-frame clones and leaves some out. The sample records roughly 62,000 clones, around 89% being singletons. The specimen comprised PBMCs, sampled from a glioma patient whose treatment included an IDH1 peptide vaccine. The chain couples TRBV5-1 to TRBJ2-2; D call uncertain. The source is a man aged 35 to 55 with glioma. CDR3 region: CASSLAAAPNTGELFF. In DNA, the CDR3 is TGCGCCAGCAGCTTGGCAGCAGCCCCGAACACCGGGGAGCTGTTTTTT.